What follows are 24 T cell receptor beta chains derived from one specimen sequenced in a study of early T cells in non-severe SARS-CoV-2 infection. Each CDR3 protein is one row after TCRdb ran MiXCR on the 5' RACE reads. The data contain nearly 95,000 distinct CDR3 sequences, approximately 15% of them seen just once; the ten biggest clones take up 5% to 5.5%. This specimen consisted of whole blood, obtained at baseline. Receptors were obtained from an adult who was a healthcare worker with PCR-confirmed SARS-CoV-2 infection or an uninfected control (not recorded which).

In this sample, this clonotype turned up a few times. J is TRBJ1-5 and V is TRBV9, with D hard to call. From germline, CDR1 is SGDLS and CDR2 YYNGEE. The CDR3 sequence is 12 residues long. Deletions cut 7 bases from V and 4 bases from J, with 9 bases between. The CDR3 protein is CASGLENQPQHF. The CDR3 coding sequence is TGTGCCAGCGGACTAGAGAATCAGCCCCAGCATTTT.

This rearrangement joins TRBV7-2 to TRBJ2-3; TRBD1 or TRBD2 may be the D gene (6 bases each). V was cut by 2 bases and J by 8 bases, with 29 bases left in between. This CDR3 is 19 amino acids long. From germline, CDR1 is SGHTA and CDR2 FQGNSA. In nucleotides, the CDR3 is TGTGCCAGCAGCTTAAAGGCAGGGGTCGGGACCCTGAGGCGGGGTACGCAGTATTTT. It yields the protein CASSLKAGVGTLRRGTQYF.

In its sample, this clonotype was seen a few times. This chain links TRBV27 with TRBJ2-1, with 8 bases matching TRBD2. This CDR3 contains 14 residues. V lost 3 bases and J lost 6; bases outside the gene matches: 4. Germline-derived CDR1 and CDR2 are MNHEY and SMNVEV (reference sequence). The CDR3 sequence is CASSLSSGSNEQFF. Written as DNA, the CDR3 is TGTGCCAGCAGTTTGTCCAGCGGGAGCAATGAGCAGTTCTTC.

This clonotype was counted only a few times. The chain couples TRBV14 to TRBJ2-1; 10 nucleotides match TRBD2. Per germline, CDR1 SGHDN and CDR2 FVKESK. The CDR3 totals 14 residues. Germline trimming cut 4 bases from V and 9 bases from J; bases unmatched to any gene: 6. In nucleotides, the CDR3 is TGTGCCAGCAGCCCGCGAGCGGGAGGGAGTGAGCAGTTCTTC. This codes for CASSPRAGGSEQFF.

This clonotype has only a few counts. In DNA, the CDR3 is TGTGCCAGCAGCCAAGGAGGGCCTTACGAGCAGTACTTC. This translates into CASSQGGPYEQYF. The J gene is TRBJ2-7, the V gene TRBV12-3 or TRBV12-4, with D tentatively TRBD2 (6 bases). V gave up 6 bases and J gave up 4 bases, with 13 bases separating them. The CDR3 runs to 13 residues.

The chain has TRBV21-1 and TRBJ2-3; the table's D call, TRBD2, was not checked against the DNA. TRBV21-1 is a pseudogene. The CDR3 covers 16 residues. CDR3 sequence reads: CASSERRRRGTDTQYF. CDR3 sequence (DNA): TGTGCCAGCAGCGAAAGACGCCGGAGAGGGACAGATACGCAGTATTTT.

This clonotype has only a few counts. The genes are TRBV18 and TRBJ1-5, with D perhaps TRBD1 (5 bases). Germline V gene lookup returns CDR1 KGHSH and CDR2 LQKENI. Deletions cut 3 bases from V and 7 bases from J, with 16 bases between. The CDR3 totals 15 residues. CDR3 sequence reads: CASSPFPRVDQPQHF. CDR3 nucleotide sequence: TGTGCCAGCTCACCGTTTCCCAGGGTAGACCAGCCCCAGCATTTT. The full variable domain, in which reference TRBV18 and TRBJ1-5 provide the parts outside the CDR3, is NAGVMQNPRHLVRRRGQEARLRCSPMKGHSHVYWYRQLPEEGLKFMVYLQKENIIDESGMPKERFSAEFPKEGPSILRIQQVVRGDSAAYFCASSPFPRVDQPQHFGDGTRLSIL.

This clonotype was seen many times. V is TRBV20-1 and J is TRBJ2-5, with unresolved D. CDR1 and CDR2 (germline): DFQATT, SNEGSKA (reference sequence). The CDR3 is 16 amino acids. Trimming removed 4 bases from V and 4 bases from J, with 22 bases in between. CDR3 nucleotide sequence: TGCAGTGCTACCTCTTCCCCCGATGTGTTTAGAGAGACCCAGTACTTC. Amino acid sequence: CSATSSPDVFRETQYF.

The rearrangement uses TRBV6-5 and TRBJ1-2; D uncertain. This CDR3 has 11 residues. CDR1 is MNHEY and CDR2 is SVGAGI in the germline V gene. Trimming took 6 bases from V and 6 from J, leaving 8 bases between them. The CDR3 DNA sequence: TGTGCCAGCAGCGGGAGACATGGCTACACCTTC. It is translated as CASSGRHGYTF.

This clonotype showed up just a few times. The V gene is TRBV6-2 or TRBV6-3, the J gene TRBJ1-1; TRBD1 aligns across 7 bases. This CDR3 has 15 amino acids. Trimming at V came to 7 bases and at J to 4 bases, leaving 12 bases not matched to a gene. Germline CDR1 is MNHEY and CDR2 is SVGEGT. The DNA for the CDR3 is TGTGCCAGCACCCTATCATTGACAGGGAGCACTGAAGCTTTCTTT. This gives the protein CASTLSLTGSTEAFF.

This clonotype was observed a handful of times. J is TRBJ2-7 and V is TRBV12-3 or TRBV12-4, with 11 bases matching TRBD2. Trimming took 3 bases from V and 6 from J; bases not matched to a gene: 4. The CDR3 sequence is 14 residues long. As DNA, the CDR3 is TGTGCCAGCAGTTTCGGGCTAGCGGGAGGCGAGCAGTACTTC. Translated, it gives CASSFGLAGGEQYF.

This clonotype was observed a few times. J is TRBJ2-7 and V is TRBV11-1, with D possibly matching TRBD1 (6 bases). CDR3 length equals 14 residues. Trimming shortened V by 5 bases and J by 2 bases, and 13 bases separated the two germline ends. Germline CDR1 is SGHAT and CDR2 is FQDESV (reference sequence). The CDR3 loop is CASSQAGTTYEQYF. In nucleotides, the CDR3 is TGTGCCAGCAGCCAGGCCGGGACAACCTACGAGCAGTACTTC.

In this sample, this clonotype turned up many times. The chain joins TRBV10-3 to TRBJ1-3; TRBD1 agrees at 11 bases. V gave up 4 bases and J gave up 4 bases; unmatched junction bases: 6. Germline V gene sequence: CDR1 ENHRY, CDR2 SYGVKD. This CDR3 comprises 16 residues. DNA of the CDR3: TGTGCCATCAGTGCCCAGGACAGGGGGCGAGGAAACACCATATATTTT. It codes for CAISAQDRGRGNTIYF.

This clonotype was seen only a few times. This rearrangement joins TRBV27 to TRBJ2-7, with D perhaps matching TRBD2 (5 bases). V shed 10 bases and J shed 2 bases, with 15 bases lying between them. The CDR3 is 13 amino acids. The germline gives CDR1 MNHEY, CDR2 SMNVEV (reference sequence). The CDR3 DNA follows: TGTGCCACCCGCGCCCCAGCGGCCTACGAGCAGTACTTC. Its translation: CATRAPAAYEQYF.

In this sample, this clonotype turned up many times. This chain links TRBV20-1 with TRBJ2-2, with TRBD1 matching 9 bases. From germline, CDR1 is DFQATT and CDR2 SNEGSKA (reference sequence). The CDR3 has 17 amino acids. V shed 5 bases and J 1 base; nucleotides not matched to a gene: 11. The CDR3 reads CSAPDRGKTGNTGELFF. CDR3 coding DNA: TGCAGTGCTCCCGACAGGGGGAAAACGGGGAACACCGGGGAGCTGTTTTTT.

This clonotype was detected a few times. Here the CDR3 reads CASSGARLYTDTQYF. The CDR3 nucleotides read TGCGCCAGCAGCGGGGCACGACTATACACAGATACGCAGTATTTT. J is TRBJ2-3 and V is TRBV10-2; either TRBD1 or TRBD2 may fit D (5 bases each). The V end was cut by 6 bases, the J end by 2 bases, with 15 bases between. Germline V gene data show CDR1 as WSHSY and CDR2 as SAAADI. The CDR3 spans 15 residues.

The CDR3 DNA sequence: TGTGCCAGCAGCTTAGAACGGGAGCACCTCCCGAACACCGGGGAGCTGTTTTTT. It is translated as CASSLEREHLPNTGELFF. The chain has TRBV7-9 and TRBJ2-2, with D perhaps matching TRBD2 (6 bases). Per the germline V gene, CDR1 is SEHNR and CDR2 is FQNEAQ (reference sequence). Trimming left V 1 base short and J 0 bases short, with 15 bases between. The CDR3 is made up of 18 amino acids. Drawing the rest from reference TRBV7-9 and TRBJ2-2, the complete variable domain is DTGVSQNPRHKITKRGQNVTFRCDPISEHNRLYWYRQTLGQGPEFLTYFQNEAQLEKSRLLSDRFSAERPKGSFSTLEIQRTEQGDSAMYLCASSLEREHLPNTGELFFGEGSRLTVL.

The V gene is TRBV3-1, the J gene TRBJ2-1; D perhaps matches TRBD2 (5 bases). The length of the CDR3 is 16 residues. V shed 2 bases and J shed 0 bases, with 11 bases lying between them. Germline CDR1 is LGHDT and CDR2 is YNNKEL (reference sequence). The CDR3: CASSQCCTSSYNEQFF. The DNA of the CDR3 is TGTGCCAGCAGCCAATGTTGCACTAGCTCCTACAATGAGCAGTTCTTC.

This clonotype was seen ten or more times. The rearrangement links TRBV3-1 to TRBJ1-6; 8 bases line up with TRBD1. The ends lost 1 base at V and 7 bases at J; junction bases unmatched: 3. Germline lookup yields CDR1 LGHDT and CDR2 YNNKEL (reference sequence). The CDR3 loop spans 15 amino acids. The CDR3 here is CASSQVYRGNSPLHF. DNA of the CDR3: TGTGCCAGCAGCCAAGTGTACAGGGGGAATTCACCCCTCCACTTT.

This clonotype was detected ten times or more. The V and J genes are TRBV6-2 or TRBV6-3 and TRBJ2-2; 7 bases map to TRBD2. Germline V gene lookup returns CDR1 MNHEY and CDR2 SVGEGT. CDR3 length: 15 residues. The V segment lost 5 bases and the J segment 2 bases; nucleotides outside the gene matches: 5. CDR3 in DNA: TGTGCCAGCAGTGGGACTATCTTTAACACCGGGGAGCTGTTTTTT. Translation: CASSGTIFNTGELFF.

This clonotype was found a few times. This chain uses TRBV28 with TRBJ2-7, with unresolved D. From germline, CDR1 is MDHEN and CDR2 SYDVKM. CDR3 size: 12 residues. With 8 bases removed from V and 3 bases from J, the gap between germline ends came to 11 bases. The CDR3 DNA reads TGTGCCAGCTTTAAGAACCACTACGAGCAGTACTTC. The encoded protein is CASFKNHYEQYF. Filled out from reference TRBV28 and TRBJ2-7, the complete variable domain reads DVKVTQSSRYLVKRTGEKVFLECVQDMDHENMFWYRQDPGLGLRLIYFSYDVKMKEKGDIPEGYSVSREKKERFSLILESASTNQTSMYLCASFKNHYEQYFGPGTRLTVT.

DNA for the CDR3: TGTGCCAGTACCCCCAAGAGGGACAGATTTAACTATGGCTACACCTTC. Residues: CASTPKRDRFNYGYTF. The chain has TRBV19 and TRBJ1-2, with 7 bases identical to TRBD1. The V and J ends lost 7 bases and 1 base, in that order; junction bases with no gene match: 12. The germline V gene encodes CDR1 LNHDA and CDR2 SQIVND (reference sequence). There are 16 residues in the CDR3.

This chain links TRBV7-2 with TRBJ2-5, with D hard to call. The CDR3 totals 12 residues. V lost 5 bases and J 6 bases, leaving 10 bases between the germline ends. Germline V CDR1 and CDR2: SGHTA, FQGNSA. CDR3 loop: CASSPDRKTQYF. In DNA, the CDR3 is TGTGCCAGCAGCCCCGATAGGAAGACCCAGTACTTC.

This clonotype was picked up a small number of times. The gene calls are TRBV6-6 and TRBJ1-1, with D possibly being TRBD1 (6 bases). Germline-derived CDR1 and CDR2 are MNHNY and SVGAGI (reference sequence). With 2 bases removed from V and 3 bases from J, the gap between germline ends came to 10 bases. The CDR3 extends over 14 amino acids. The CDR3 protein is CASSYKDSYTEAFF. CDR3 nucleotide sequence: TGTGCCAGCAGTTACAAGGACAGCTACACTGAAGCTTTCTTT.